This TCR beta chain appears in the sequencing data of a study of blood T cell repertoires in COVID-19. Using immunoSEQ multiplex PCR, the repertoire was profiled, and TCRdb retains in-frame clones only, with some absent. The table records roughly 58,000 clones, roughly four fifths of them present only once. The sequencing sample was made of peripheral blood. The origin of this receptor is a man aged 55 to 69 with COVID-19, enrolled during active disease.

In nucleotides, the CDR3 is TGTGCCAGCACGTTCACGCCCAGAGTACTATATGGCTACACCTTC. This translates into CASTFTPRVLYGYTF. The V and J genes are TRBV2 and TRBJ1-2; D gene uncertain. The CDR3 covers 15 residues. The germline gives CDR1 SNHLY, CDR2 FYNNEI. Deletions cut 7 bases from V and 5 bases from J, with 20 bases between.